The 19 T cell receptor beta chains listed next were all sequenced from one sample in a study of T-cell reconstitution after alpha-beta-depleted transplantation in children. The authors prepared the TCRbeta library with unique molecular identifiers. TCRdb passed the PCR reads through MiXCR, listing each CDR3 protein once. The sample lists roughly 310,000 distinct CDR3 sequences, around 20% occurring once. Sequencing was performed on PBMCs, mostly from graft donor cells, taken 180 days after TCRalphabeta/CD19-depleted stem cell transplant. The receptor set was obtained from a male patient between 5 and 17 years old who had a stem cell transplant for acute lymphoblastic leukemia, so the T cells may come from the graft donor.

This clonotype was seen at least ten times. The chain recombines TRBV11-2 with TRBJ2-5; perhaps TRBD2 as D (7 bases). This CDR3 contains 17 residues. V gave up 5 bases and J gave up 4 bases, with 23 bases separating them. Germline V CDR1 and CDR2: SGHAT, FQNNGV. The CDR3 is CASSPRGGRRGVETQYF. The DNA of the CDR3 is TGTGCCAGCAGCCCTAGGGGGGGGCGCAGGGGAGTAGAGACCCAGTACTTC.

This clonotype was seen a few times. The chain joins TRBV4-1 to TRBJ2-3; D is perhaps TRBD1 or TRBD2 (5 bases each). Looked up from germline, CDR1 is MGHRA and CDR2 is YSYEKL. The V end was cut by 4 bases, the J end by 4 bases, with 21 bases between. There are 17 residues in the CDR3. CDR3: CASSLNPGSGHADTQYF. CDR3 in DNA: TGCGCCAGCAGCCTAAACCCGGGATCGGGGCATGCAGATACGCAGTATTTT.

The J gene is TRBJ2-7, the V gene TRBV5-1; D call uncertain. Germline V gives CDR1 SGHRS, CDR2 YFSETQ. The germline V and J ends were trimmed by 6 bases and 2 bases, with 12 bases remaining between them. CDR3 length: 13 residues. CDR3 sequence (DNA): TGCGCCAGCAAGAACTCGTCCGCCTACGAGCAGTACTTC. Its protein is CASKNSSAYEQYF.

This clonotype was recorded a few times. The rearrangement uses TRBV29-1 and TRBJ2-1, with D unresolved. The CDR3 sequence is 13 residues long. The germline V and J ends were trimmed by 4 bases and 5 bases, with 12 bases remaining between them. Germline lookup yields CDR1 SQVTM and CDR2 ANQGSEA. CDR3 DNA sequence: TGCAGCGTTGTAATAAGGGCGGACAATGAGCAGTTCTTC. Amino acid sequence: CSVVIRADNEQFF.

The chain carries TRBV5-1 and TRBJ2-3; TRBD2 aligns across 12 bases. V was clipped by 0 bases and J by 8 bases; unmatched bases: 7. CDR3 length: 16 residues. In germline, CDR1 is SGHRS, CDR2 YFSETQ. CDR3 nucleotide sequence: TGCGCCAGCAGCTTGGCGACTAGCGGGAGTGGGGGTACGCAGTATTTT. Translation: CASSLATSGSGGTQYF.

This clonotype turned up a few times. This chain connects TRBV20-1 to TRBJ2-3, with TRBD1 as a possible D gene (6 bases). Germline V gene lookup returns CDR1 DFQATT and CDR2 SNEGSKA (reference sequence). CDR3 length equals 15 residues. The V gene lost 6 bases and the J gene lost 2 bases, with 18 bases spanning the gap. This CDR3 reads CSAQRTQGPTDTQYF. The CDR3 coding sequence is TGCAGTGCCCAGAGAACACAGGGCCCCACAGATACGCAGTATTTT.

The rearrangement links TRBV3-1 to TRBJ2-3; 14 nucleotides match TRBD2. The CDR3 contains 17 residues. The J segment lost 3 bases and the V segment lost 4 bases, leaving 6 bases of the junction unmatched. Looked up from germline, CDR1 is LGHDT and CDR2 is YNNKEL (reference sequence). CDR3 sequence: CASSPTGLAGETDTQYF. CDR3 DNA sequence: TGTGCCAGCAGCCCGACGGGACTAGCGGGAGAGACAGATACGCAGTATTTT.

This chain joins TRBV7-8 and TRBJ2-3, with D perhaps being TRBD1 or TRBD2 (5 bases each). CDR1 and CDR2 from the germline V gene are SGHVS and FQNEAQ. Deletions cut 4 bases from V and 4 bases from J, with 15 bases between. The CDR3 has 15 residues. For the CDR3, the DNA is TGTGCCAGCAGCTCCCCGTGGGGGTTGGCAGATACGCAGTATTTT. Its protein product is CASSSPWGLADTQYF.

The V gene is TRBV7-9, the J gene TRBJ2-1; D is undetermined. The CDR3 is 13 amino acids. CDR1 and CDR2 from the germline V gene are SEHNR and FQNEAQ (reference sequence). Trimming shortened V by 5 bases and J by 6 bases, and 11 bases separated the two germline ends. The CDR3 DNA reads TGTGCCAGCAGCAGGCTAATGAGCAATGAGCAGTTCTTC. Protein product: CASSRLMSNEQFF.

The rearrangement links TRBV10-3 to TRBJ1-4, with unresolved D. Trimming removed 6 bases at V and 3 bases at J, with 8 bases between. CDR1 is ENHRY and CDR2 is SYGVKD in the germline V gene. The CDR3 spans 13 residues. The CDR3 region is CAIRDLANEKLFF. DNA of the CDR3: TGTGCCATCAGGGACCTAGCTAATGAAAAACTGTTTTTT.

This clonotype has a count of ten or more. The CDR3 here is CASSSQGVLRGYTF. In DNA, the CDR3 is TGTGCCAGCAGTTCGCAGGGAGTATTACGTGGCTACACCTTC. This chain links TRBV12-3 or TRBV12-4 with TRBJ1-2, with D possibly matching TRBD1 (5 bases). V was shortened by 4 bases and J by 7 bases, with 16 bases between the two germline ends. The CDR3 is 14 residues long.

This clonotype turned up a few times. The chain has TRBV12-3 or TRBV12-4 and TRBJ2-5, with D possibly TRBD1 on 5 matching bases. V shed 6 bases and J shed 5 bases, with 22 bases lying between them. The CDR3 consists of 16 residues. This CDR3 is CASSSPPLTGEETQYF. The CDR3 DNA sequence: TGTGCCAGCAGCTCCCCCCCCTTAACAGGAGAGGAGACCCAGTACTTC.

V gene TRBV12-3 or TRBV12-4 combines with J gene TRBJ2-1; 9 nucleotides agree with TRBD2. The CDR3 contains 16 residues. The trim removed 2 bases at V and 2 bases at J, leaving 4 bases unmatched. CDR3 amino acids: CASSLTSGSPYNEQFF. As DNA, the CDR3 is TGTGCCAGCAGTTTAACTAGCGGGTCCCCCTACAATGAGCAGTTCTTC.

This clonotype appeared a few times. V and J are TRBV2 and TRBJ2-7; 9 bases fit TRBD1. Germline CDR1 SNHLY, CDR2 FYNNEI. The CDR3 spans 13 residues. The trim removed 7 bases at V and 5 bases at J, leaving 6 bases unmatched. Here the CDR3 reads CASTGQGLDEQYF. CDR3 nucleotides: TGTGCCAGCACTGGACAGGGGCTCGACGAGCAGTACTTC.

Concerning this clonotype itself: An end of the junction differs from the germline gene, which may be a read error. The chain has TRBV12-3 or TRBV12-4 and TRBJ2-1, with TRBD2 matching over 7 bases. The CDR3 contains 18 residues. In nucleotides, the CDR3 is TGTACCAGCAGTCTTAGGGTAGCGGGTGGGGTCTCCTACAATGAGCAGTTCTTC. Encoded protein: CTSSLRVAGGVSYNEQFF.

The chain employs TRBV29-1 and TRBJ2-3; D is perhaps TRBD2 (5 bases). Deletions cut 1 base from V and 2 bases from J, with 13 bases between. This CDR3 comprises 15 residues. Germline V gene sequence: CDR1 SQVTM, CDR2 ANQGSEA. CDR3 nucleotides: TGCAGCGTTGAAGGGGATGCGGGCGCCACAGATACGCAGTATTTT. It yields the protein CSVEGDAGATDTQYF.

The chain carries TRBV18 and TRBJ1-2, with 8 bases identical to TRBD1. The CDR3 consists of 14 residues. Germline CDR1 is KGHSH and CDR2 is LQKENI. The junction had 6 bases not matched to a gene; V was cut back by 3 bases and J by 6 bases. CDR3 sequence: CASSPRTGSNGYTF. The DNA of the CDR3 is TGTGCCAGCTCACCCCGGACAGGGTCTAATGGCTACACCTTC.

This clonotype came up a few times. The genes are TRBV12-3 or TRBV12-4 and TRBJ2-1, with 15 bases fitting TRBD2. This CDR3 is 15 amino acids long. Trimming cost V 4 bases and J 9 bases; bases outside gene matches: 4. The CDR3 DNA reads TGTGCCAGCAGTTGGGTGGGACTAGCGGGAGGTGAGCAGTTCTTC. Protein: CASSWVGLAGGEQFF.

This clonotype was detected a few times. V is TRBV10-3 and J is TRBJ2-3; D is possibly TRBD2 (6 bases). Germline assignment: CDR1 ENHRY and CDR2 SYGVKD. V lost 2 bases and J 5 bases, leaving 17 bases between the germline ends. The CDR3 length is 16 residues. As DNA, the CDR3 is TGTGCCATCAGTGAGCCCGCGGAGGGCCTTAAAGATACGCAGTATTTT. Translating it yields CAISEPAEGLKDTQYF.